This is a list of T cell receptor beta chains from one sample in a study of cytomegalovirus exposure and HLA in healthy donors. Sequencing used immunoSEQ multiplex PCR; TCRdb keeps in-frame clones, though not all of them. The top ten hold about 8.4% of the sample, which has about 110,000 clones, approximately 76% seen once. The sequenced sample consisted of PBMCs. The receptors were sampled from a man aged 40-55 years in good health and CMV-seronegative. Each CDR3 is given with its conserved first and last residue. A D gene is named only where the DNA matches it firmly. Clone size is shown for a subset of rows, as once, few, many or a class of expanded clone.

clone size: .; D gene: TRBD2; J gene: TRBJ2-7; V gene: TRBV29-1; CDR3 protein: CSVESGGYEQYF; CDR3 DNA: TGCAGCGTTGAGTCGGGGGGTTACGAGCAGTACTTC
clone size: .; D gene: .; J gene: TRBJ1-1; V gene: TRBV4-2; CDR3 protein: CASSQYKNTEAFF; CDR3 DNA: TGTGCCAGCAGCCAATACAAGAACACTGAAGCTTTCTTT
clone size: .; D gene: .; J gene: TRBJ1-4; V gene: TRBV10-2; CDR3 protein: CASSESQMVAFEKLFF; CDR3 DNA: TGCGCCAGCAGTGAGTCTCAGATGGTGGCTTTTGAAAAACTGTTTTTT
clone size: .; D gene: TRBD2; J gene: TRBJ2-1; V gene: TRBV30; CDR3 protein: CAWSVLSGGAREQFF; CDR3 DNA: TGTGCCTGGAGTGTACTTAGCGGGGGGGCCCGTGAGCAGTTCTTC
clone size: once; D gene: .; J gene: TRBJ2-1; V gene: TRBV29-1; CDR3 protein: CSVAGDSSYNEQFF; CDR3 DNA: TGCAGCGTCGCAGGGGATAGCTCCTACAATGAGCAGTTCTTC
clone size: .; D gene: TRBD2; J gene: TRBJ2-1; V gene: TRBV5-5; CDR3 protein: CASSSPGLAGPNEQFF; CDR3 DNA: TGTGCCAGCAGCTCCCCGGGACTAGCGGGACCAAATGAGCAGTTCTTC
clone size: .; D gene: TRBD1; J gene: TRBJ2-3; V gene: TRBV14; CDR3 protein: CASSQGVGTGSTDTQYF; CDR3 DNA: TGTGCCAGCAGCCAAGGAGTTGGGACAGGGAGCACAGATACGCAGTATTTT
clone size: .; D gene: .; J gene: TRBJ2-5; V gene: TRBV19; CDR3 protein: CASSIAGLETQYF; CDR3 DNA: TGTGCCAGTAGTATCGCGGGTTTGGAGACCCAGTACTTC
clone size: .; D gene: .; J gene: TRBJ2-3; V gene: TRBV7-2; CDR3 protein: CASSGTSTHTDTQYF; CDR3 DNA: TGTGCCAGCAGCGGGACATCAACCCACACAGATACGCAGTATTTT
clone size: .; D gene: TRBD1; J gene: TRBJ2-5; V gene: TRBV4-3; CDR3 protein: CASSLVWDREQETQYF; CDR3 DNA: TGCGCCAGCAGCCTCGTTTGGGACAGGGAACAAGAGACCCAGTACTTC
clone size: .; D gene: TRBD1; J gene: TRBJ1-5; V gene: TRBV6-1; CDR3 protein: CASSVLRTGGGQPQHF; CDR3 DNA: TGTGCCAGCAGTGTACTCCGGACAGGGGGGGGGCAGCCCCAGCATTTT
clone size: .; D gene: .; J gene: TRBJ1-3; V gene: TRBV5-1; CDR3 protein: CASRDTSGNTIYF; CDR3 DNA: TGCGCCAGCAGGGACACCTCTGGAAACACCATATATTTT
clone size: few; D gene: TRBD2; J gene: TRBJ2-6; V gene: TRBV4-1; CDR3 protein: CASSQNLAGGPKGANVLTF; CDR3 DNA: TGCGCCAGCAGCCAAAATCTAGCGGGGGGGCCGAAAGGGGCCAACGTCCTGACTTTC
clone size: once; D gene: .; J gene: TRBJ2-7; V gene: TRBV5-1; CDR3 protein: CASSLGVRYSYEQYF; CDR3 DNA: TGCGCCAGCAGCTTGGGTGTCAGGTACTCCTACGAGCAGTACTTC
clone size: .; D gene: .; J gene: TRBJ2-7; V gene: TRBV19; CDR3 protein: CASSAGLSYEQYF; CDR3 DNA: TGTGCCAGTAGTGCAGGTCTCTCCTACGAGCAGTACTTC
clone size: .; D gene: .; J gene: TRBJ1-6; V gene: TRBV19; CDR3 protein: CASSIPGASPPLHF; CDR3 DNA: TGTGCCAGTAGTATCCCTGGCGCTAGCCCACCCCTCCACTTT
clone size: .; D gene: .; J gene: TRBJ2-7; V gene: TRBV2; CDR3 protein: CASRGQNYEQYF; CDR3 DNA: TGTGCCAGCAGAGGACAAAACTACGAGCAGTACTTC
clone size: .; D gene: .; J gene: TRBJ1-1; V gene: TRBV6-5; CDR3 protein: CASSNWRAVNTEAFF; CDR3 DNA: TGTGCCAGCAGTAACTGGCGGGCGGTGAACACTGAAGCTTTCTTT
clone size: .; D gene: TRBD2; J gene: TRBJ2-7; V gene: TRBV7-2; CDR3 protein: CASSLWGRGGGRSSYEQYF; CDR3 DNA: TGTGCCAGCAGCTTGTGGGGGCGGGGCGGGGGGCGATCCTCCTACGAGCAGTACTTC
clone size: .; D gene: TRBD2; J gene: TRBJ2-6; V gene: TRBV5-4; CDR3 protein: CASSLAVAGTSGANVLTF; CDR3 DNA: TGTGCCAGCAGCTTGGCGGTAGCGGGGACCTCTGGGGCCAACGTCCTGACTTTC
clone size: .; D gene: TRBD1; J gene: TRBJ1-1; V gene: TRBV6-5; CDR3 protein: CASSESKTGPAFF; CDR3 DNA: TGTGCCAGCAGTGAGTCGAAGACAGGGCCAGCTTTCTTT
clone size: .; D gene: .; J gene: TRBJ1-2; V gene: TRBV4-3; CDR3 protein: CASSSGTSGGGYTF; CDR3 DNA: TGCGCCAGCAGTTCCGGGACAAGTGGTGGTGGCTACACCTTC
clone size: .; D gene: .; J gene: TRBJ2-3; V gene: TRBV6-1; CDR3 protein: CASSGVTGSDTQYF; CDR3 DNA: TGTGCCAGCAGTGGTGTCACAGGATCAGATACGCAGTATTTT
clone size: once; D gene: TRBD1; J gene: TRBJ2-7; V gene: TRBV2; CDR3 protein: CASSSLADRGMYEQYF; CDR3 DNA: TGTGCCAGCAGTTCACTCGCCGACAGGGGGATGTACGAGCAGTACTTC
clone size: .; D gene: .; J gene: TRBJ2-7; V gene: TRBV4-1; CDR3 protein: CASSQVAAGRPYEQYF; CDR3 DNA: TGCGCCAGCAGCCAAGTAGCGGCAGGGAGACCCTACGAGCAGTACTTC
clone size: .; D gene: .; J gene: TRBJ1-1; V gene: TRBV5-1; CDR3 protein: CASSLGSQGMNTEAFF; CDR3 DNA: TGCGCCAGCAGCTTGGGGTCACAGGGAATGAACACTGAAGCTTTCTTT
clone size: once; D gene: .; J gene: TRBJ1-5; V gene: TRBV10-3; CDR3 protein: CAISEGRQEDQPQHF; CDR3 DNA: TGTGCCATCAGTGAGGGGAGACAGGAGGATCAGCCCCAGCATTTT
clone size: .; D gene: .; J gene: TRBJ2-1; V gene: TRBV15; CDR3 protein: CATAGLTYNEQFF; CDR3 DNA: TGTGCCACCGCAGGGTTGACCTACAATGAGCAGTTCTTC
clone size: .; D gene: .; J gene: TRBJ2-2; V gene: TRBV27; CDR3 protein: CASSWGGGNGELFF; CDR3 DNA: TGTGCCAGCAGTTGGGGGGGCGGGAACGGGGAGCTGTTTTTT
clone size: .; D gene: .; J gene: TRBJ2-7; V gene: TRBV7-9; CDR3 protein: CASSLDTGRGYEQYF; CDR3 DNA: TGTGCCAGCAGCTTAGACACGGGCAGGGGCTACGAGCAGTACTTC
clone size: few; D gene: .; J gene: TRBJ2-3; V gene: TRBV9; CDR3 protein: CASSVGGGSGTDTQYF; CDR3 DNA: TGTGCCAGCAGCGTAGGGGGAGGCTCGGGCACAGATACGCAGTATTTT
clone size: .; D gene: TRBD1; J gene: TRBJ1-5; V gene: TRBV6-1; CDR3 protein: CASSGSGGNQPQHF; CDR3 DNA: TGTGCCAGCAGTGGCTCAGGGGGGAATCAGCCCCAGCATTTT
clone size: .; D gene: .; J gene: TRBJ2-3; V gene: TRBV5-4; CDR3 protein: CASSSPVDTQYF; CDR3 DNA: TGTGCCAGCAGCTCGCCGGTGGATACGCAGTATTTT
clone size: .; D gene: .; J gene: TRBJ1-1; V gene: TRBV7-9; CDR3 protein: CASRSPFSGMNTEAFF; CDR3 DNA: TGTGCCAGCAGATCGCCCTTCAGCGGGATGAACACTGAAGCTTTCTTT
clone size: .; D gene: TRBD2; J gene: TRBJ2-1; V gene: TRBV18; CDR3 protein: CASSPQGLAGGHEQFF; CDR3 DNA: TGTGCCAGCTCACCACAAGGACTAGCGGGGGGGCATGAGCAGTTCTTC
clone size: .; D gene: .; J gene: TRBJ1-3; V gene: TRBV18; CDR3 protein: CASSPAGTGNTIYF; CDR3 DNA: TGTGCCAGCTCACCAGCAGGGACTGGAAACACCATATATTTT
clone size: .; D gene: TRBD2; J gene: TRBJ2-3; V gene: TRBV2; CDR3 protein: CASIDPGLVGADTQYF; CDR3 DNA: TGTGCCAGCATTGATCCGGGACTAGTCGGCGCAGATACGCAGTATTTT
clone size: .; D gene: .; J gene: TRBJ1-1; V gene: TRBV7-2; CDR3 protein: CASSLAQGTEAFF; CDR3 DNA: TGTGCCAGCAGCTTAGCGCAGGGGACTGAAGCTTTCTTT
clone size: .; D gene: .; J gene: TRBJ2-7; V gene: TRBV7-9; CDR3 protein: CASSRTNLPGHEQYF; CDR3 DNA: TGTGCCAGCAGCCGCACAAATCTACCAGGGCACGAGCAGTACTTC
clone size: .; D gene: TRBD1; J gene: TRBJ1-2; V gene: TRBV6-5; CDR3 protein: CASSYGTGRDGYTF; CDR3 DNA: TGTGCCAGCAGTTACGGGACAGGAAGGGATGGCTACACCTTC
clone size: few; D gene: TRBD2; J gene: TRBJ2-7; V gene: TRBV7-2; CDR3 protein: CASSSISGDAYEQYF; CDR3 DNA: TGTGCCAGCAGCTCAATTAGCGGGGACGCCTACGAGCAGTACTTC
clone size: .; D gene: .; J gene: TRBJ1-5; V gene: TRBV19; CDR3 protein: CASSRVQGNQPQHF; CDR3 DNA: TGTGCCAGTAGTAGGGTGCAGGGGAATCAGCCCCAGCATTTT
clone size: .; D gene: .; J gene: TRBJ1-4; V gene: TRBV5-8; CDR3 protein: CASSFGQIANEKLFF; CDR3 DNA: TGTGCCAGCAGCTTTGGACAGATCGCTAATGAAAAACTGTTTTTT
clone size: once; D gene: TRBD1; J gene: TRBJ1-6; V gene: TRBV7-9; CDR3 protein: CASSRDRGLGSYNSPLHF; CDR3 DNA: TGTGCCAGCAGCCGCGACAGGGGGCTAGGGTCCTATAATTCACCCCTCCACTTT
clone size: .; D gene: .; J gene: TRBJ2-5; V gene: TRBV5-1; CDR3 protein: CASSIRGNEETQYF; CDR3 DNA: TGCGCCAGCAGCATCCGGGGTAATGAGGAGACCCAGTACTTC
clone size: .; D gene: TRBD1; J gene: TRBJ1-6; V gene: TRBV19; CDR3 protein: CASSPATGQGVMSLHF; CDR3 DNA: TGTGCCAGTAGCCCTGCCACGGGACAGGGGGTGATGTCCCTCCACTTT
clone size: .; D gene: .; J gene: TRBJ2-7; V gene: TRBV12-5; CDR3 protein: CASGLVTGSGGYEQYF; CDR3 DNA: TGTGCTAGTGGTTTGGTAACAGGGAGTGGTGGCTACGAGCAGTACTTC
clone size: .; D gene: TRBD1; J gene: TRBJ2-7; V gene: TRBV7-8; CDR3 protein: CASSLGSGTEAYEQYF; CDR3 DNA: TGTGCCAGCAGCTTAGGGTCCGGGACAGAAGCCTACGAGCAGTACTTC
clone size: .; D gene: .; J gene: TRBJ1-5; V gene: TRBV6-1; CDR3 protein: CASSESPRGRGTVNQPQHF; CDR3 DNA: TGTGCCAGCAGTGAATCCCCCCGTGGCCGGGGAACGGTGAATCAGCCCCAGCATTTT
clone size: once; D gene: TRBD2; J gene: TRBJ2-3; V gene: TRBV2; CDR3 protein: CASSTSGGATDTQYF; CDR3 DNA: TGTGCCAGCAGTACTAGCGGGGGGGCTACAGATACGCAGTATTTT
clone size: .; D gene: TRBD1; J gene: TRBJ1-5; V gene: TRBV28; CDR3 protein: CASRTAGGLGGQPQHF; CDR3 DNA: TGTGCCAGCAGAACAGCAGGGGGATTGGGGGGTCAGCCCCAGCATTTT
clone size: .; D gene: .; J gene: TRBJ2-1; V gene: TRBV4-3; CDR3 protein: CASSQDQPRENNEQFF; CDR3 DNA: TGCGCCAGCAGCCAAGACCAACCGAGGGAGAACAATGAGCAGTTCTTC
clone size: .; D gene: TRBD1; J gene: TRBJ2-7; V gene: TRBV27; CDR3 protein: CASSGDRGRGEQYF; CDR3 DNA: TGTGCCAGCAGTGGGGACAGGGGGAGGGGGGAGCAGTACTTC
clone size: .; D gene: .; J gene: TRBJ2-2; V gene: TRBV2; CDR3 protein: CASSESHYTGELFF; CDR3 DNA: TGTGCCAGCAGTGAATCCCATTACACCGGGGAGCTGTTTTTT
clone size: .; D gene: TRBD1; J gene: TRBJ2-1; V gene: TRBV4-2; CDR3 protein: CASSQPPGQVSYNEQFF; CDR3 DNA: TGTGCCAGCAGCCAGCCTCCGGGACAGGTATCCTACAATGAGCAGTTCTTC
clone size: many; D gene: TRBD2; J gene: TRBJ2-3; V gene: TRBV6-4; CDR3 protein: CASSDGAGSSTDTQYF; CDR3 DNA: TGTGCCAGCAGTGACGGAGCGGGGTCTAGCACAGATACGCAGTATTTT
clone size: .; D gene: TRBD1; J gene: TRBJ2-7; V gene: TRBV19; CDR3 protein: CASSILGTGTYEQYF; CDR3 DNA: TGTGCCAGTAGTATCCTCGGGACAGGGACCTACGAGCAGTACTTC
clone size: .; D gene: .; J gene: TRBJ1-2; V gene: TRBV20-1; CDR3 protein: CSASGSYGYTF; CDR3 DNA: TGCAGTGCTTCCGGGAGCTATGGCTACACCTTC
clone size: .; D gene: TRBD1; J gene: TRBJ1-2; V gene: TRBV25-1; CDR3 protein: CASGTGDGYTF; CDR3 DNA: TGTGCCAGTGGGACAGGGGATGGCTACACCTTC